A single sample is the source of the 19 T cell receptor beta chains below, sequenced in a study of T cell responses to AZD1222 COVID-19 vaccine. The data were produced by immunoSEQ multiplex PCR, yet TCRdb's version contains in-frame clones alone and is incomplete. The data hold about 100,000 clones, with 80% to 95% observed a single time. This specimen was peripheral blood, taken on day 0 of AZD1222 vaccination. Receptor source: an adult in good health.

This clone was observed once. The V call is TRBV7-9, the J call TRBJ1-5, with unresolved D. Germline assignment: CDR1 SEHNR and CDR2 FQNEAQ (reference sequence). With 5 bases removed from V and 0 bases from J, the gap between germline ends came to 11 bases. This CDR3 has 15 amino acids. CDR3 sequence: CASSPEGGSNQPQHF. The CDR3 DNA reads TGTGCCAGCAGCCCAGAGGGCGGTAGCAATCAGCCCCAGCATTTT.

V gene TRBV30 combines with J gene TRBJ2-1; 13 nucleotides match TRBD2. The trim removed 6 bases at V and 6 bases at J, leaving 11 bases unmatched. The CDR3 is 16 amino acids. The germline V gene has CDR1 GTSNPN and CDR2 SVGIG (reference sequence). The CDR3 DNA reads TGTGCCTGCCGGACTAGCGGGAGTACCCTTATCAATGAGCAGTTCTTC. It encodes CACRTSGSTLINEQFF.

V usage is TRBV7-9 and J usage is TRBJ1-4; D possibly corresponds to TRBD1 (6 bases). The CDR3 is made up of 15 amino acids. With 5 bases removed from V and 3 bases from J, the gap between germline ends came to 13 bases. Germline V gives CDR1 SEHNR, CDR2 FQNEAQ (reference sequence). The CDR3 nucleotides are TGTGCCAGCAGCCCGGGGGGGGCGCCTAATGAAAAACTGTTTTTT. Encoded protein: CASSPGGAPNEKLFF.

The rearrangement uses TRBV6-6 and TRBJ2-7; a weak D match, TRBD1 (6 bases). The germline V gene encodes CDR1 MNHNY and CDR2 SVGAGI (reference sequence). Trimming took off 8 bases at V and 3 bases at J, with 14 bases between the two ends. The CDR3 consists of 13 residues. This CDR3 reads CASLSWTDYEQYF. The CDR3 DNA is TGTGCCAGCCTTAGTTGGACAGACTACGAGCAGTACTTC.

A remark on this clone: One end of the junction does not line up with germline, which may come from a read error. The same CDR3 arises from other DNA sequences in this sample as well. The rearrangement uses TRBV4-1 and TRBJ1-1, with D possibly TRBD1 on 5 matching bases. The length of the CDR3 is 12 residues. Germline lookup yields CDR1 MGHRA and CDR2 YSYEKL. In DNA, the CDR3 is TGTGCCAGCACAAGGGGTCGTACTGAAGCTTTCTTT. Protein sequence: CASTRGRTEAFF.

This clone appeared a single time. This CDR3 reads CASSPWAGELFF. CDR3 nucleotides: TGTGCCAGCAGCCCCTGGGCCGGGGAGCTGTTTTTT. V is TRBV9 and J is TRBJ2-2; D unclear. With 4 bases removed from V and 6 bases from J, the gap between germline ends came to 7 bases. The germline V gene encodes CDR1 SGDLS and CDR2 YYNGEE. This CDR3 has 12 residues.

This chain links TRBV4-2 with TRBJ1-1; TRBD1 is a possible D gene (6 bases). This CDR3 spans 17 amino acids. The V gene's germline CDR1 is LGHNA and CDR2 YNFKEQ. Trimming took off 1 base at V and 3 bases at J, with 18 bases between the two ends. CDR3 sequence (DNA): TGTGCCAGCAGCCAAGTAAAGGGGGGAACTATTTACACTGAAGCTTTCTTT. Protein sequence: CASSQVKGGTIYTEAFF.

The chain is built from TRBV5-6 and TRBJ2-1, with TRBD1 matching 8 bases. The ends lost 1 base at V and 5 bases at J; junction bases unmatched: 2. The CDR3 runs 14 residues. Germline CDR1 and CDR2: SGHDT and YYEEEE. In nucleotides, the CDR3 is TGTGCCAGCAGCTTGAGACAGGGGAACAATGAGCAGTTCTTC. Protein sequence: CASSLRQGNNEQFF.

The chain is built from TRBV19 and TRBJ2-1, with 8 bases that match TRBD1. J lost 1 base, V lost 4 bases, and 6 bases had no gene match. The CDR3 is made up of 16 amino acids. Germline CDR1 reads LNHDA; CDR2 reads SQIVND (reference sequence). CDR3 nucleotide sequence: TGTGCCAGTAGTACCGGACAGGGACATTCCTACAATGAGCAGTTCTTC. Translated: CASSTGQGHSYNEQFF. The whole variable domain, remainder taken from reference TRBV19 and TRBJ2-1, is DGGITQSPKYLFRKEGQNVTLSCEQNLNHDAMYWYRQDPGQGLRLIYYSQIVNDFQKGDIAEGYSVSREKKESFPLTVTSAQKNPTAFYLCASSTGQGHSYNEQFFGPGTRLTVL.

The chain carries TRBV3-1 (or the pseudogene TRBV3-2) and TRBJ1-6; the D is unclear. Germline V gene lookup returns CDR1 LGHDT and CDR2 YNNKEL (reference sequence). Between the trimmed V and J ends, which lost 6 bases and 8 bases, there was a span of 8 bases. CDR3 size: 12 residues. Here the CDR3 DNA reads TGTGCCAGCAGGTCCACGGATTCACCCCTCCACTTT. This gives the protein CASRSTDSPLHF.

The gene calls are TRBV10-3 and TRBJ2-1, with 14 positions matching TRBD2. Unmatched junction bases numbered 11, after V lost 11 bases and J lost 8 bases. The germline V gene encodes CDR1 ENHRY and CDR2 SYGVKD. The CDR3 has 15 residues. DNA of the CDR3: TGTGCCTCCGAGAGGGGACTAGCGGGAGTAGATGAGCAGTTCTTC. It specifies CASERGLAGVDEQFF.

The rearrangement uses TRBV9 and TRBJ2-3, with 7 bases aligning to TRBD2. The CDR3 contains 15 residues. Unmatched junction bases numbered 6, after V lost 3 bases and J lost 2 bases. Germline V gives CDR1 SGDLS, CDR2 YYNGEE. The CDR3 nucleotides read TGTGCCAGCAGCGGTACCGGGACTACCACAGATACGCAGTATTTT. Its translation is CASSGTGTTTDTQYF.

The rearrangement joins TRBV6-4 to TRBJ2-5; D unresolved. Trimming left V 6 bases short and J 2 bases short, with 10 bases between. Germline CDR1 and CDR2: MRHNA and SNTAGT. This CDR3 is built from 13 residues. CDR3 bases: TGTGCCAGCAGGGTGGCGAATCAAGAGACCCAGTACTTC. Protein: CASRVANQETQYF.

The V gene is TRBV6-1, the J gene TRBJ2-1; the D gene is possibly TRBD2 (5 bases). The length of the CDR3 is 16 residues. V was shortened by 4 bases and J by 2 bases, with 15 bases between the two germline ends. The germline gives CDR1 MNHNS, CDR2 SASEGT. CDR3 residues: CASSVHSPGTYNEQFF. CDR3 bases: TGTGCCAGCAGTGTTCACTCCCCGGGAACCTACAATGAGCAGTTCTTC.

The chain couples TRBV27 to TRBJ2-7, with D tentatively TRBD2 (6 bases). V was pared by 10 bases and J by 4 bases, with 20 bases between. The CDR3 loop spans 14 amino acids. Germline values: CDR1 MNHEY, CDR2 SMNVEV (reference sequence). The CDR3 DNA sequence: TGTGCCACTTGTACTAGGGCGGGACCGTACGAGCAGTACTTC. Residues: CATCTRAGPYEQYF.

A few counts support this clone. The chain links TRBV11-2 to TRBJ2-5; possibly TRBD1 for D (5 bases). Deletions cut 4 bases from V and 2 bases from J, with 8 bases between. Germline lookup yields CDR1 SGHAT and CDR2 FQNNGV. The CDR3 has 13 residues. Written as DNA, the CDR3 is TGTGCCAGCAGCTCGACAGAGCAAGAGACCCAGTACTTC. As protein: CASSSTEQETQYF.

This clone appeared once. The J gene is TRBJ2-1, the V gene TRBV2; the D is unclear. The germline V gene encodes CDR1 SNHLY and CDR2 FYNNEI. V shed 8 bases and J shed 3 bases, with 11 bases lying between them. The CDR3 length is 13 residues. The CDR3 is CASAFESYNEQFF. CDR3 DNA: TGTGCCAGCGCCTTCGAGAGCTACAATGAGCAGTTCTTC.

The chain joins TRBV12-3 or TRBV12-4 to TRBJ2-2; no definite D call. The CDR3 consists of 11 residues. V was clipped by 6 bases and J by 5 bases, with 4 bases between them. The CDR3 DNA reads TGTGCCAGCAGGTGGACCGGGGAGCTGTTTTTT. Translated: CASRWTGELFF.

This chain joins TRBV7-9 and TRBJ1-5; tentatively, D is TRBD1 (5 bases). This CDR3 is 18 amino acids long. Looked up from germline, CDR1 is SEHNR and CDR2 is FQNEAQ (reference sequence). V lost 5 bases and J 3 bases, leaving 23 bases between the germline ends. This CDR3 reads CASSNILHGGDNNQPQHF. CDR3 in DNA: TGTGCCAGCAGCAATATACTACATGGGGGAGACAACAATCAGCCCCAGCATTTT.